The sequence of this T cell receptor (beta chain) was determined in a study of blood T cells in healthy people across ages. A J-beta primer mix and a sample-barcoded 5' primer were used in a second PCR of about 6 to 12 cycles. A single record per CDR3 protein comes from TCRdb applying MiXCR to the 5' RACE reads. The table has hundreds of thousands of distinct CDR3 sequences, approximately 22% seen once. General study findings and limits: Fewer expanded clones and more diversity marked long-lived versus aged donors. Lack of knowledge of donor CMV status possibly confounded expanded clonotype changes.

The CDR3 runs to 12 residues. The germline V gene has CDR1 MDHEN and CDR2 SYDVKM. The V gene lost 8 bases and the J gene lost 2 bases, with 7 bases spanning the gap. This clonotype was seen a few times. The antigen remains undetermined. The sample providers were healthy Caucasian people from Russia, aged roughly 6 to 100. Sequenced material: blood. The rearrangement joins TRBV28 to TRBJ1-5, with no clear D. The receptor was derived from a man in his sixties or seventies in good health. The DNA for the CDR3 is TGTGCCAGCGGAGTTGGCAATCAGCCCCAGCATTTT. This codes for CASGVGNQPQHF. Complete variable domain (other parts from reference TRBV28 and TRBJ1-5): DVKVTQSSRYLVKRTGEKVFLECVQDMDHENMFWYRQDPGLGLRLIYFSYDVKMKEKGDIPEGYSVSREKKERFSLILESASTNQTSMYLCASGVGNQPQHFGDGTRLSIL.